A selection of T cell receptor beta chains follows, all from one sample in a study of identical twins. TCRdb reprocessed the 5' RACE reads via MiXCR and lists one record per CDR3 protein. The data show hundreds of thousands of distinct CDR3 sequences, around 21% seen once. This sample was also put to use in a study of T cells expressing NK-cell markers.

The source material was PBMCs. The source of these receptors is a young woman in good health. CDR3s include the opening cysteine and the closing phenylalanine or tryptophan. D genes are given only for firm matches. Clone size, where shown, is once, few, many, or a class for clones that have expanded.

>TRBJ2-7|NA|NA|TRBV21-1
TGTGCCAGCAGCAAAGAGGACAGGGAGTACTTC
CASSKEDREYF
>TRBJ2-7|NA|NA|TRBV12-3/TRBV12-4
TGTGCCAGCAGTTTGGGGTACCGGCCCGAGCAGTACTTC
CASSLGYRPEQYF
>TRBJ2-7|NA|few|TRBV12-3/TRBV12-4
TGTGCCAGCAGTTTTTCTTTGGGTGGAGAGCAGTACTTC
CASSFSLGGEQYF
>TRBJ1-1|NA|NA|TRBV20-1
TGCAGTGCTAGAGACGCAGGGGCAATGAACACTGAAGCTTTCTTT
CSARDAGAMNTEAFF
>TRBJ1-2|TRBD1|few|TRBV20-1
TGCAGTGCTCTCGACAGGGTGGGTGGACCTGGCTACACCTTC
CSALDRVGGPGYTF
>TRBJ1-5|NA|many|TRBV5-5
TGTGCCAGCAGCTTGTTACAGGGAGATCAGCCCCAGCATTTT
CASSLLQGDQPQHF
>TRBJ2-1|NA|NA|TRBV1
TGCACCAGCAGCCAAGATCTTTCTAGCGGGGGGGCCGGTGAGCAGTTCTTC
CTSSQDLSSGGAGEQFF
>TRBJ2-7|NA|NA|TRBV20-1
TGCAGTGCTAGAGATCGTCGACTAGTCGCCTACGAGCAGTACTTC
CSARDRRLVAYEQYF
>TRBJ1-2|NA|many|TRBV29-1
TGCAGCGTTGATTCGACAGGCCGAGTTGGCTACACCTTC
CSVDSTGRVGYTF
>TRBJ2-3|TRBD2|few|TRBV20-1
TGCAGTGCTAGAGGACTAGCGGTGCAGCCTCATACGCAGTATTTT
CSARGLAVQPHTQYF
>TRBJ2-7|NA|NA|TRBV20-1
TGCAGTGCTTCCTGGGGGACCGAAACCTACGAGCAGTACTTC
CSASWGTETYEQYF
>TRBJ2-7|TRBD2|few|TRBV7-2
TGTGCCAGCAGTCGACTAGCGGGGATCTCCTACGAGCAGTACTTC
CASSRLAGISYEQYF
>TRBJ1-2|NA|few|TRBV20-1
TGCAGTGCTAATCGGGGCCATGGGTATGGCTACACCTTC
CSANRGHGYGYTF
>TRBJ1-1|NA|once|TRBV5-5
TGTGCCAGCAGCTTGGAAGGGCAGGGAGCTGAAGCTTTCTTT
CASSLEGQGAEAFF
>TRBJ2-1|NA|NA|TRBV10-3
TGTGCCATCAGTGAGGGGGGTTCGAGGGAGCAGTTCTTC
CAISEGGSREQFF
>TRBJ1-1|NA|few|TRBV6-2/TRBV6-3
TGTGCCAGCAGTTACAGGGCGATAGAAGCTTTCTTT
CASSYRAIEAFF
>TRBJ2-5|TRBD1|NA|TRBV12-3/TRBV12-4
TGTGCCAGCAGCTCGACAGGGAACTCCCAAGAGACCCAGTACTTC
CASSSTGNSQETQYF
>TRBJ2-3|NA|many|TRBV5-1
TGCGCCAGCAGCTTGGAATACACAGATACGCAGTATTTT
CASSLEYTDTQYF
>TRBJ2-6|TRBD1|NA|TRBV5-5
TGTGCCAGCAGCTTGGAAGGGACAGACATATCTGGGGCCAACGTCCTGACTTTC
CASSLEGTDISGANVLTF
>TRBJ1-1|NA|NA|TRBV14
TGTGCCAGCAGCCAAGTCACGGCCTTCACTGAAGCTTTCTTT
CASSQVTAFTEAFF
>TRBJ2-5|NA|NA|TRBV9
TGTGCCAGCAGCCCACACGGGGCGGCTCAAGAGACCCAGTACTTC
CASSPHGAAQETQYF
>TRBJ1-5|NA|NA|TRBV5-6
TGTGCCAGCAGCTTAGGAGACTCGATGTATCAGCCCCAGCATTTT
CASSLGDSMYQPQHF
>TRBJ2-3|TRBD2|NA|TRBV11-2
TGTGCCAGCATCCTAAGGGGACTAGCGGGCACAGATACGCAGTATTTT
CASILRGLAGTDTQYF
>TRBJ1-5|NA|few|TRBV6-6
TGTGCCAGCACCCCATATAGCAATCAGCCCCAGCATTTT
CASTPYSNQPQHF
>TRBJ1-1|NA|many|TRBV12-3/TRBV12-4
TGTGCCAGCAGTTTAGAAGGCCCTGAAGCTTTCTTT
CASSLEGPEAFF
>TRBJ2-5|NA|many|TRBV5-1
TGCGCCAGCAGCCCGGACGGCCAAGAGACCCAGTACTTC
CASSPDGQETQYF
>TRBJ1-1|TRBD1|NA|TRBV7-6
TGTGCCAGCAGCTCCCCCCGGACAGGGAAAGGCCTAGACACTGAAGCTTTCTTT
CASSSPRTGKGLDTEAFF
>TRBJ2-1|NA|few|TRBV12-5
TGTGCTAGTGAGGGGGAGGATTACAATGAGCAGTTCTTC
CASEGEDYNEQFF
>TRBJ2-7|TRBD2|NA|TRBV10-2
TGCGCCAGCAGTGAAGGCGGGAGGGCCTACGAGCAGTACTTC
CASSEGGRAYEQYF
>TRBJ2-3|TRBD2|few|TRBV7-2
TGTGCCAGCAGCTTAGCAATCACGACTAGCGGGAGTTCTTATACGCAGTATTTT
CASSLAITTSGSSYTQYF
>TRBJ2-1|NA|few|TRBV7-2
TGTGCCAGCAGCTTAGTTAGCGCGATCTACAATGAGCAGTTCTTC
CASSLVSAIYNEQFF
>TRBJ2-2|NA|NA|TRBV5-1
TGCGCCAGCAGCGCCTCCACCACCGGGGAGCTGTTTTTT
CASSASTTGELFF
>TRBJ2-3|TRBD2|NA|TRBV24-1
TGTGCCAAGATGGGAGGGAGTGCCACAGATACGCAGTATTTT
CAKMGGSATDTQYF
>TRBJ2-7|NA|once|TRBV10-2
TGCGCCAGCCCCCGTGAAGGCGCCTACGAGCAGTACTTC
CASPREGAYEQYF
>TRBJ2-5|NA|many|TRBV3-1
TGTGCCAGCAGCCAAGGTCTAGAGACCCAGTACTTC
CASSQGLETQYF
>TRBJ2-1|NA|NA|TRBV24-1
TGTGCCACCAGTGCCTACAATAATGAGCAGTTCTTC
CATSAYNNEQFF
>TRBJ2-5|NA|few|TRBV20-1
TGCAGTGCCGGCGGGACGGTGAGAGAGACCCAGTACTTC
CSAGGTVRETQYF
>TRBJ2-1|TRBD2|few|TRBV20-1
TGCAGTGCTAGAGTTCCGGGACTAGCAGTCAATGAGCAGTTCTTC
CSARVPGLAVNEQFF
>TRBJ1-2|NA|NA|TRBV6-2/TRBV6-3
TGTGCCAGCAGACCAACAGGGAATCAGGAGAATGGCTACACCTTC
CASRPTGNQENGYTF
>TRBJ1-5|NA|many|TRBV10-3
TGTGCCATCAGCGGGGGGAATCAGCCCCAGCATTTT
CAISGGNQPQHF
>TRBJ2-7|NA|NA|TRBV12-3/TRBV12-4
TGTGCCAGCAGTTTAGAGTCCTACCAGCTGTACGAGCAGTACTTC
CASSLESYQLYEQYF
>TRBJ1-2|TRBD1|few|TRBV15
TGTGCCACCAGCGGCCAACCGGGACAGGGTTTTTGGGGCTACACCTTC
CATSGQPGQGFWGYTF